This T cell receptor (beta chain) was captured by sequencing in a study of T cells in Graves' hyperthyroidism and ophthalmopathy. Across the study: Peripheral blood was obtained at initial diagnosis, preceding any treatment.

This clonotype was seen a few times. Germline CDR1 is ENHRY and CDR2 is SYGVKD. The CDR3 loop spans 14 amino acids. V was clipped by 5 bases and J by 0 bases, with 11 bases between them. Amplified TCR beta CDR3 regions came from RNA transcripts. The TCR CDR3 first-round RT-PCR relied on the HTBI primer set. Each CDR3 protein gets one entry after TCRdb re-called the multiplex PCR reads with MiXCR. The sample records some 620,000 distinct CDR3 sequences, about a sixth being singletons. Recently diagnosed hyperthyroidism of less than 2 months' duration affected patients aged 18 to 65. Patients having uncontrolled infection, another autoimmune disease, pregnancy or lactation were not included. The source of the PBMCs was 8.5 to 10 ml of fresh peripheral blood.

The clonotype originates from a woman in her 30s with Graves' hyperthyroidism. The sequencing input was blood. V is TRBV10-3 and J is TRBJ2-7; D is perhaps TRBD2 (5 bases). The CDR3: CAISSSGSSYEQYF. The CDR3 nucleotides are TGTGCCATCAGTAGCTCGGGGAGCTCCTACGAGCAGTACTTC.